A single sample gave rise to the 22 T cell receptor beta chains below, sequenced in a study of blood T cell repertoires in COVID-19. The protocol was immunoSEQ multiplex PCR, while the TCRdb copy is restricted to in-frame clones and leaves out a portion. The data show about 200,000 clones, 85% seen once. Sequenced sample: PBMCs or T cells enriched from blood (not recorded which). The receptors originated from a man aged 35 to 55 who had recovered from COVID-19.

The chain uses TRBV9 and TRBJ2-2; D might be TRBD1 (5 bases). The CDR3 consists of 15 residues. The V gene lost 4 bases and the J gene lost 3 bases, with 13 bases spanning the gap. Germline lookup yields CDR1 SGDLS and CDR2 YYNGEE. The chain's CDR3 is CASSPPRVDTGELFF. Here the CDR3 DNA reads TGTGCCAGCAGCCCTCCCAGGGTCGACACCGGGGAGCTGTTTTTT.

V is TRBV25-1 and J is TRBJ1-5; D is uncertain. Germline CDR1 is MGHDK and CDR2 is SYGVNS. V gave up 4 bases and J gave up 5 bases, with 9 bases separating them. This CDR3 is built from 13 residues. In DNA, the CDR3 is TGTGCCAGCAGTGCGGGTCGGGATCAGCCCCAGCATTTT. Residues: CASSAGRDQPQHF. Together with reference TRBV25-1 and TRBJ1-5, the CDR3 gives the full variable domain: EADIYQTPRYLVIGTGKKITLECSQTMGHDKMYWYQQDPGMELHLIHYSYGVNSTEKGDLSSESTVSRIRTEHFPLTLESARPSHTSQYLCASSAGRDQPQHFGDGTRLSIL.

This chain joins TRBV18 and TRBJ1-1; TRBD1 might be the D (6 bases). The CDR3 spans 14 residues. Trimming shortened V by 2 bases and J by 3 bases, and 10 bases separated the two germline ends. Germline V gene data show CDR1 as KGHSH and CDR2 as LQKENI. CDR3 DNA: TGTGCCAGCTCACCAGTAGCAGGGGACACTGAAGCTTTCTTT. Its translation: CASSPVAGDTEAFF.

The V and J genes are TRBV28 and TRBJ1-2, with D tentatively TRBD1 (5 bases). In germline, CDR1 is MDHEN, CDR2 SYDVKM. Trimming took off 4 bases at V and 4 bases at J, with 13 bases between the two ends. The CDR3 has 14 residues. CDR3 sequence: CASSSPGYGYGYTF. The CDR3 DNA reads TGTGCCAGCAGTTCCCCAGGGTACGGCTATGGCTACACCTTC.

The chain couples TRBV5-5 to TRBJ2-3; 7 bases agree with TRBD2. The CDR3 loop spans 15 amino acids. Germline CDR1 and CDR2: SGHKS and YYEKEE (reference sequence). V dropped 3 bases and J dropped 3; count of bases not matched to a gene: 7. CDR3 DNA: TGTGCCAGCAGCTGGGAGGGGATAGGGACAGATACGCAGTATTTT. It translates to CASSWEGIGTDTQYF.

The chain combines TRBV7-2 with TRBJ2-1; weak D call: TRBD2 (5 bases). V was shortened by 7 bases and J by 5 bases, with 15 bases between the two germline ends. The CDR3 contains 14 residues. Germline V lookup: CDR1 SGHTA, CDR2 FQGNSA. The CDR3 DNA reads as TGTGCCAGCACCTTCGGAGGCCGAAACAATGAGCAGTTCTTC. Amino acids: CASTFGGRNNEQFF.

In DNA form, the CDR3 reads TGCGCCAGCAGTGACGGCGGCCAGGGGTACAATGAGCAGTTCTTC. Its protein product is CASSDGGQGYNEQFF. The chain carries TRBV10-1 and TRBJ2-1; weak D call: TRBD1 (6 bases). CDR1 is WNHNN and CDR2 is SYGVQD in the germline V gene (reference sequence). V lost 3 bases and J lost 4, with 13 bases in between. This CDR3 is 15 amino acids long.

This sequence joins TRBV11-3 and TRBJ2-5; 7 bases map to TRBD1. CDR3 length: 13 residues. Germline V gives CDR1 SGHNT, CDR2 YENEEA. V trimming: 5 bases; J trimming: 7 bases; junction bases outside the gene matches: 7. CDR3 in DNA: TGTGCCAGCAGCCTTACAGGGGTTGGGACCCAGTACTTC. Translation gives CASSLTGVGTQYF.

This clone was found a few times. The chain employs TRBV19 and TRBJ2-7; 11 bases line up with TRBD2. This CDR3 contains 14 residues. J lost 4 bases, V lost 6 bases, and 5 bases had no gene match. Looked up from germline, CDR1 is LNHDA and CDR2 is SQIVND (reference sequence). DNA for the CDR3: TGTGCCAGTAGCCTAGCGGGAGGCGCATACGAGCAGTACTTC. Residues: CASSLAGGAYEQYF.

The rearrangement links TRBV6-5 to TRBJ1-2, with 10 nucleotides matching TRBD1. The CDR3 extends over 13 amino acids. V gave up 2 bases and J gave up 7 bases; unmatched junction bases: 1. Germline assignment: CDR1 MNHEY and CDR2 SVGAGI. The CDR3 loop reads CASSYGQGVGYTF. The CDR3 nucleotides are TGTGCCAGCAGTTACGGACAGGGGGTTGGCTACACCTTC.

The chain is built from TRBV6-2 or TRBV6-3 and TRBJ1-1, with D unclear. The length of the CDR3 is 15 residues. Between the trimmed V and J ends, which lost 4 bases and 3 bases, there was a span of 15 bases. Germline CDR1 and CDR2: MNHEY and SVGEGT. The CDR3: CASSSPSSGDTEAFF. The CDR3 DNA follows: TGTGCCAGCAGTTCCCCCTCCTCCGGGGACACTGAAGCTTTCTTT.

This chain uses TRBV29-1 with TRBJ1-1; 8 positions match TRBD1. This CDR3 is built from 13 residues. The V segment lost 6 bases and the J segment 3 bases; nucleotides outside the gene matches: 6. Germline CDR1 SQVTM, CDR2 ANQGSEA. Here the CDR3 DNA reads TGCAGCGTCCTAACAGGGGGGCACACTGAAGCTTTCTTT. It yields the protein CSVLTGGHTEAFF.

This chain joins TRBV6-5 and TRBJ1-1, with unresolved D. The CDR3 runs to 13 residues. Germline CDR1 and CDR2: MNHEY and SVGAGI. V was cut by 2 bases and J by 2 bases, with 6 bases left in between. The CDR3 is CASSYLSNTEAFF. DNA for the CDR3: TGTGCCAGCAGTTACCTGTCTAACACTGAAGCTTTCTTT.

V and J are TRBV30 and TRBJ1-3, with D uncertain. The CDR3 has 18 amino acids. Per the germline V gene, CDR1 is GTSNPN and CDR2 is SVGIG (reference sequence). The V gene lost 3 bases and the J gene lost 2 bases, with 23 bases spanning the gap. The CDR3 sequence: CAWRILRRAKSTGNTIYF. CDR3 DNA sequence: TGTGCCTGGAGGATCCTGCGTAGAGCAAAATCAACTGGAAACACCATATATTTT.

The chain has TRBV30 and TRBJ1-2; possible D gene TRBD1, 6 bases. In germline, CDR1 is GTSNPN, CDR2 SVGIG (reference sequence). The V and J ends lost 8 bases and 0 bases respectively, with 16 bases between them. This CDR3 is built from 14 residues. The CDR3 coding sequence is TGTGCCGGCATCTGGGGACATACTAACTATGGCTACACCTTC. This encodes CAGIWGHTNYGYTF.

V usage is TRBV11-2 and J usage is TRBJ1-5; 8 positions match TRBD1. The junction had 0 bases not matched to a gene; V was cut back by 2 bases and J by 3 bases. Germline CDR1 SGHAT, CDR2 FQNNGV. This CDR3 is built from 14 residues. The CDR3 bases are TGTGCCAGCAGCTTACAGGGGGCCAATCAGCCCCAGCATTTT. It codes for CASSLQGANQPQHF.

The genes are TRBV3-1 (or the pseudogene TRBV3-2) and TRBJ2-7; 15 bases map to TRBD2. Germline trimming cut 1 base from V and 5 bases from J; bases unmatched to any gene: 9. Germline-derived CDR1 and CDR2 are LGHDT and YNNKEL (reference sequence). This CDR3 has 18 amino acids. DNA for the CDR3: TGTGCCAGCAGCCAAGTACCGGGACTAGCGGGAGGAGGCCACGAGCAGTACTTC. The encoded protein is CASSQVPGLAGGGHEQYF.

V and J are TRBV28 and TRBJ1-1; 9 bases are shared with TRBD1. V lost 7 bases, J lost 5 bases, and 11 bases stayed unmatched. Germline V gene sequence: CDR1 MDHEN, CDR2 SYDVKM. The length of the CDR3 is 15 residues. The CDR3 is CASIGDRASGTEAFF. CDR3 coding DNA: TGTGCCAGCATAGGGGACAGGGCCTCGGGGACTGAAGCTTTCTTT.

The gene calls are TRBV28 and TRBJ1-1; no clear D. The CDR3 contains 14 residues. Germline V gives CDR1 MDHEN, CDR2 SYDVKM. The germline V and J ends were trimmed by 6 bases and 1 base, with 12 bases remaining between them. CDR3 loop: CASSRMLSNTEAFF. The CDR3 bases are TGTGCCAGCAGCCGAATGCTATCGAACACTGAAGCTTTCTTT.

The chain uses TRBV28 and TRBJ2-1; TRBD2 matches 8 bases. With V trimmed by 5 bases and J by 7 bases, 10 bases remained unmatched. In germline, CDR1 is MDHEN, CDR2 SYDVKM. The CDR3 is 15 residues long. The CDR3 sequence: CASSPPAGVGNEQFF. The CDR3 region has the DNA TGTGCCAGCAGTCCACCAGCGGGAGTAGGGAATGAGCAGTTCTTC.

The chain combines TRBV27 with TRBJ1-1; TRBD1 is a possible D gene (5 bases). The CDR3 totals 14 residues. The V gene's germline CDR1 is MNHEY and CDR2 SMNVEV (reference sequence). Between the trimmed V and J ends, which lost 3 bases and 2 bases, there was a span of 10 bases. CDR3 bases: TGTGCCAGCAGTTTTTTAGGGGTAAACACTGAAGCTTTCTTT. Protein: CASSFLGVNTEAFF.

The chain uses TRBV27 and TRBJ1-1; D is possibly TRBD1 (6 bases). The CDR3 is 15 residues long. Trimming took 1 base from V and 0 from J, leaving 9 bases between them. From germline, CDR1 is MNHEY and CDR2 SMNVEV (reference sequence). This chain's CDR3 is CASSLLGHMNTEAFF. The CDR3 DNA follows: TGTGCCAGCAGTTTATTGGGACACATGAACACTGAAGCTTTCTTT.